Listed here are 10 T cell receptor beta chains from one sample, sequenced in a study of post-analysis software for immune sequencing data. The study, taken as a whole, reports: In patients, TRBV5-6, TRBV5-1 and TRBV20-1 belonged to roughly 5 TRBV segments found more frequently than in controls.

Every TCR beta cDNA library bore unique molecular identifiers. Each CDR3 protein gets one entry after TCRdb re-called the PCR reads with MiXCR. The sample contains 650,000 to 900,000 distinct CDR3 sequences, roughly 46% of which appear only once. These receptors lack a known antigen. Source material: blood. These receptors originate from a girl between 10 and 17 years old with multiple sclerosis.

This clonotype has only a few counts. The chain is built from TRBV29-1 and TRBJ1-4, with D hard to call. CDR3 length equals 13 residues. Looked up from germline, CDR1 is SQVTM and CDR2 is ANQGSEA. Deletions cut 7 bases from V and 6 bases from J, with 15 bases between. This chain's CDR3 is CSAGAGSDEKLFF. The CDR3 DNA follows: TGCAGCGCGGGCGCGGGAAGCGATGAAAAACTGTTTTTT.

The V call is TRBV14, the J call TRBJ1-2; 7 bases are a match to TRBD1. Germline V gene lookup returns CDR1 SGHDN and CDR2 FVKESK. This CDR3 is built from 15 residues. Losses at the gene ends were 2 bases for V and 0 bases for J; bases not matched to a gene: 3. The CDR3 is CASSQYRGSNYGYTF. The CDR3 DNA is TGTGCCAGCAGCCAATACAGGGGTTCTAACTATGGCTACACCTTC.

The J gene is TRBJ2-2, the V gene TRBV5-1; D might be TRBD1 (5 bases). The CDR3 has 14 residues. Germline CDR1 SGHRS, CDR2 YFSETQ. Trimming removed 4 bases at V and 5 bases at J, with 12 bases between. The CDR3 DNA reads TGCGCCAGCAGCGTAGGGGTTGTGACCGGGGAGCTGTTTTTT. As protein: CASSVGVVTGELFF.

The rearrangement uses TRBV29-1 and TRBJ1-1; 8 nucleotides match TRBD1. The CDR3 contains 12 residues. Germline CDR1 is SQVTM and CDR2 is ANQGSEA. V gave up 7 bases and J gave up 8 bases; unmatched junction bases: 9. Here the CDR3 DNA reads TGCAGCGCCGGACAGGGACAGTTCGAAGCTTTCTTT. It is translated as CSAGQGQFEAFF.

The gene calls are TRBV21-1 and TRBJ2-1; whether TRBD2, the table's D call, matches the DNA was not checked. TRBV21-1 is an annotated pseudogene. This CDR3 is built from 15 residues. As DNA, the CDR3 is TGTGCCAGCAGCAATGGCGGGAGGGCCGTCGATGAGCAGTTCTTC. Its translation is CASSNGGRAVDEQFF.

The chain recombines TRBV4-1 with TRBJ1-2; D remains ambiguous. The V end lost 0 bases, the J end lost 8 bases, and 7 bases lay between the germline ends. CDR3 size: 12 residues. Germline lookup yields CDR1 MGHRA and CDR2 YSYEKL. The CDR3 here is CASSQDGSGYTF. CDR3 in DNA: TGCGCCAGCAGCCAAGACGGGTCGGGCTACACCTTC.

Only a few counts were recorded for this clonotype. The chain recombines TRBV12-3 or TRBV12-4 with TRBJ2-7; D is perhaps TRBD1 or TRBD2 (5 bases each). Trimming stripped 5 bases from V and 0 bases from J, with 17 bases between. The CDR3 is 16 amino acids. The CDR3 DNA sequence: TGTGCCAGCAGTGAACACCGGGGCCTTAGCTCCTACGAGCAGTACTTC. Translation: CASSEHRGLSSYEQYF.

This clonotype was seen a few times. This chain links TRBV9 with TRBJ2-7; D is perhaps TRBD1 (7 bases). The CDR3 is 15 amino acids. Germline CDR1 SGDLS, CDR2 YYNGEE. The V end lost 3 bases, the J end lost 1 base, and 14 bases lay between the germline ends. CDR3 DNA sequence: TGTGCCAGCAGCGCTGGGGGGACAGTGTCCTACGAGCAGTACTTC. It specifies CASSAGGTVSYEQYF.

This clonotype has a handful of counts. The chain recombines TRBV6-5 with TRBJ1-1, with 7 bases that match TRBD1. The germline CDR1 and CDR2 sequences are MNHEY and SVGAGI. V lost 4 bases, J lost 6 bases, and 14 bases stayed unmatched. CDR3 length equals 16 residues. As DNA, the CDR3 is TGTGCCAGCAGTTTACGCCCGCCGGGGACAGCACCTGAAGCTTTCTTT. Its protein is CASSLRPPGTAPEAFF.

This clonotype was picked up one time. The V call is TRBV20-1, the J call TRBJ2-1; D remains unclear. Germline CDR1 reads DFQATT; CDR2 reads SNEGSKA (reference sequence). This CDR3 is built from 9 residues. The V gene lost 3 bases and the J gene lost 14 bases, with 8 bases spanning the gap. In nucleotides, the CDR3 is TGCAGTGCTAGCCCGTTGGAGTTCTTC. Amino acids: CSASPLEFF.